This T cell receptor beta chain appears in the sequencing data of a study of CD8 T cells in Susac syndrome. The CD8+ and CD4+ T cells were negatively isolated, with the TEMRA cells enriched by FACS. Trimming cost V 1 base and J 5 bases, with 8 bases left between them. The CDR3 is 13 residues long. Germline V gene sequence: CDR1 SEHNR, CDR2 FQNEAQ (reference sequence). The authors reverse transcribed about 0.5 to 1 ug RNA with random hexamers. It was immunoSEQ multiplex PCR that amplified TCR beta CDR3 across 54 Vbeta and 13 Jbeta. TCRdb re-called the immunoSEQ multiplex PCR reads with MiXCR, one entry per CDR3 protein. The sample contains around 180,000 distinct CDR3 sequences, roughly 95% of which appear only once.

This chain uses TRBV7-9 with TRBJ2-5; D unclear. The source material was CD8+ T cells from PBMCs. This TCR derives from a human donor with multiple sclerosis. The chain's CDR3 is CASSLGTLETQYF. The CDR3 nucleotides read TGTGCCAGCAGCTTAGGGACCCTGGAGACCCAGTACTTC.